The clone carrying this T cell receptor (beta chain) was seen just once. Its antigen is not identified. Germline V lookup: CDR1 LNHNV, CDR2 YYDKDF (reference sequence). There are 16 residues in the CDR3. Deletions cut 0 bases from V and 5 bases from J, with 16 bases between. This sample was taken from a study of cytomegalovirus exposure and HLA in healthy donors. Notes on the study in general: The authors listed approximately 150 TCR beta chains as cytomegalovirus-associated.

Using immunoSEQ multiplex PCR, the repertoire was profiled, and TCRdb retains in-frame clones only, with some absent. The repertoire holds about 250,000 clones, with roughly 87% as singletons. The chain has TRBV15 and TRBJ2-5; D assignment may be TRBD1 or TRBD2 (6 bases each). The TCR was taken from a man between 18 and 29 years old in good health and CMV-seropositive. Source material: PBMCs. The CDR3 DNA reads TGTGCCACCAGCAGAGAAAGGCAGGGGACTGGGGAGACCCAGTACTTC. As protein: CATSRERQGTGETQYF.